This passage covers 10 T cell receptor beta chains from one sample sequenced in a study of radiotherapy plus CTLA-4 blockade in lung cancer. Generated by immunoSEQ multiplex PCR, the TCRdb table keeps only in-frame clones and is missing some. The table includes tens of thousands of clones, about three quarters detected once. This specimen was peripheral blood, taken from a patient treated with radiotherapy plus ipilimumab. These receptors were collected from a human donor with non-small cell lung cancer who had a partial response to radiotherapy plus ipilimumab.

This clone was seen a single time. CDR3 loop: CASSPAGVMNTEAFF. Written as DNA, the CDR3 is TGCGCCAGCAGCCCGGCGGGGGTTATGAACACTGAAGCTTTCTTT. The genes are TRBV5-1 and TRBJ1-1, with D perhaps TRBD1 (5 bases). This CDR3 has 15 amino acids. CDR1 SGHRS and CDR2 YFSETQ come from the germline V gene. The V and J ends lost 4 bases and 0 bases respectively, with 13 bases between them.

This chain links TRBV7-6 with TRBJ1-4, with D uncertain. V was clipped by 3 bases and J by 7 bases, with 18 bases between them. The CDR3 is 16 residues long. Germline V lookup: CDR1 SGHVS, CDR2 FNYEAQ. The CDR3 spells CASSLSVGRSGEKLFF. The CDR3 DNA sequence: TGTGCCAGCAGCTTGAGTGTTGGGAGGAGTGGTGAAAAACTGTTTTTT.

This clone has only a few counts. V is TRBV14 and J is TRBJ2-1; 10 bases are shared with TRBD1. The CDR3 consists of 15 residues. Trimming cost V 4 bases and J 9 bases; bases outside gene matches: 9. The germline V gene encodes CDR1 SGHDN and CDR2 FVKESK. The CDR3 bases are TGTGCCAGCAGCCGCACGGGACAGGGGATAGTTGAGCAGTTCTTC. Translation: CASSRTGQGIVEQFF.

This chain joins TRBV11-2 and TRBJ2-7; D might be TRBD2 (5 bases). This CDR3 region has 13 residues. V lost 1 base to trimming and J lost 5 bases, with 9 bases between them. Germline values: CDR1 SGHAT, CDR2 FQNNGV. CDR3 bases: TGTGCCAGCAGCTTAGTTCCCGGGGACGAGCAGTACTTC. It translates to CASSLVPGDEQYF.

A few counts support this clone. The rearrangement uses TRBV7-9 and TRBJ2-7; possibly TRBD2 for D (6 bases). V was cut by 1 base and J by 0 bases, with 10 bases left in between. The CDR3 totals 15 residues. Looked up from germline, CDR1 is SEHNR and CDR2 is FQNEAQ (reference sequence). CDR3 nucleotide sequence: TGTGCCAGCAGCTTAGGCCGGGAGTTCTCCTACGAGCAGTACTTC. Amino acids: CASSLGREFSYEQYF.

This clone showed up just a few times. The V call is TRBV4-1, the J call TRBJ2-7, with D perhaps TRBD1 (5 bases). The V end was cut by 1 base, the J end by 3 bases, with 16 bases between. This CDR3 contains 16 residues. The germline CDR1 and CDR2 sequences are MGHRA and YSYEKL. The CDR3, as DNA: TGCGCCAGCAGCCAAGCTATAGGGGCCACCGTCTACGAGCAGTACTTC. Translating gives CASSQAIGATVYEQYF.

The gene calls are TRBV7-3 and TRBJ1-2; 8 bases are a match to TRBD1. The V gene's germline CDR1 is SGHTA and CDR2 FQGTGA. The CDR3 totals 14 residues. J gave up 5 bases and V 5 bases, and 7 bases lay outside the gene matches. DNA of the CDR3: TGTGCCAGCAGCGCGGACAGGGTGGGGTATGGCTACACCTTC. Its translation: CASSADRVGYGYTF.

The J gene is TRBJ2-7, the V gene TRBV15; 9 positions match TRBD1. The CDR3 loop spans 16 amino acids. Germline loops: CDR1 LNHNV, CDR2 YYDKDF (reference sequence). V was clipped by 0 bases and J by 7 bases; unmatched bases: 10. The CDR3 DNA follows: TGTGCCACCAGCAGAGATTCCGGACAGGGGCTACGAGAGCAGTACTTC. Translating it yields CATSRDSGQGLREQYF.

The V call is TRBV27, the J call TRBJ2-5, with unresolved D. The end of the DNA is better explained by TRBJ2-7, so the J call may be wrong. Germline V gene data show CDR1 as MNHEY and CDR2 as SMNVEV (reference sequence). The CDR3 spans 12 residues. CDR3 coding DNA: TGTGCAAGGACCTTCTGGGGCTACGAGCAGTACTTC. This encodes CARTFWGYEQYF.

This clone has a handful of counts. The chain has TRBV5-6 and TRBJ2-7, with 7 bases identical to TRBD2. V gave up 4 bases and J gave up 2 bases; unmatched junction bases: 12. The CDR3 loop spans 16 amino acids. CDR1 is SGHDT, CDR2 YYEEEE, per germline. The CDR3 spells CASSMAFGGGAYEQYF. DNA of the CDR3: TGTGCCAGCAGCATGGCCTTTGGTGGGGGGGCCTACGAGCAGTACTTC.